The T cell receptor (beta chain) described here comes from a study of OX40 agonist ivuxolimab in advanced cancers. Across the whole study: Patients receiving dose escalation had hepatocellular carcinoma, melanoma, renal cell or head and neck cancer. Partial responses occurred in three patients (one hepatocellular carcinoma, two cutaneous melanoma).

Unmatched junction bases numbered 10, after V lost 5 bases and J lost 8 bases. Germline-derived CDR1 and CDR2 are SGHVS and FQNEAQ. This CDR3 is 16 amino acids long. Produced via immunoSEQ multiplex PCR; TCRdb's table is partial and in-frame only. The repertoire consists of roughly 83,000 clones, with roughly 83% occurring once and the leading ten covering around 7.5%. Remarks on this clone: The antigen remains unidentified.

Study-wide results and limits: At doses 0.1 to 3.0 mg/kg, CD4+ and CD8+ clones expanded. Part of the nonresponder group also had normalized T-cell clonal expansion that was low.

This receptor was identified in an adult with an advanced solid tumor such as melanoma, head and neck, liver or kidney cancer. The V call is TRBV7-8, the J call TRBJ2-1; 12 bases align to TRBD2. Here the sequenced sample was CD4+ or CD8+ T cells sorted from blood, taken in a trial of the OX40 agonist ivuxolimab. CDR3 DNA: TGTGCCAGCAGCCCTCGTACTAGCGGGGGGTGGGATGAGCAGTTCTTC. Translation gives CASSPRTSGGWDEQFF.